Listed here are 7 T cell receptor beta chains from one sample, sequenced in a study of shared clonotypes between healthy human individuals. Assay: immunoSEQ multiplex PCR; the TCRdb copy retains only in-frame clones and omits some. The profile shows fewer than 550,000 clones, about three quarters of them singletons. Sequenced sample: PBMCs. These receptor sequences come from a woman aged 40 to 49 in good health. Some clones in this sample may be carry-over from other donors' samples.

This rearrangement joins TRBV6-5 to TRBJ2-7; 10 bases are a match to TRBD2. Trimming took 6 bases from V and 0 from J; bases not matched to a gene: 5. This CDR3 region has 15 residues. CDR1 and CDR2 (germline): MNHEY, SVGAGI. The chain's CDR3 is CASRPSGRASYEQYF. CDR3 sequence (DNA): TGTGCCAGCAGGCCCAGCGGGAGGGCCTCCTACGAGCAGTACTTC.

This CDR3 is CSVESSGVSYNEQFF. The CDR3 nucleotides are TGCAGCGTTGAATCTAGCGGGGTTTCGTACAATGAGCAGTTCTTC. J is TRBJ2-1 and V is TRBV29-1; 9 bases agree with TRBD2. Trimming at V came to 2 bases and at J to 4 bases, leaving 6 bases not matched to a gene. The germline V gene has CDR1 SQVTM and CDR2 ANQGSEA. CDR3 size: 15 residues.

V and J are TRBV28 and TRBJ2-3; 12 nucleotides line up with TRBD2. Germline CDR1 reads MDHEN; CDR2 reads SYDVKM. V gave up 5 bases and J gave up 4 bases; unmatched junction bases: 7. The CDR3 totals 16 residues. The CDR3 protein is CASSRASGRVSDTQYF. For the CDR3, the DNA is TGTGCCAGCAGTCGTGCTAGCGGGAGGGTTTCAGATACGCAGTATTTT.

This chain uses TRBV5-8 with TRBJ2-7, with 14 bases aligning to TRBD2. Germline V gene data show CDR1 as SGHTS and CDR2 as YDEGEE. The CDR3 has 13 residues. V was clipped by 4 bases and J by 11 bases; unmatched bases: 5. DNA of the CDR3: TGTGCCAGCAGCAGGGGACTAGCGGGAGTAAAGTACTTC. Translation: CASSRGLAGVKYF.

V usage is TRBV7-9 and J usage is TRBJ2-1; 7 positions match TRBD1. The CDR3 runs to 15 residues. Germline V gene data show CDR1 as SEHNR and CDR2 as FQNEAQ (reference sequence). The V and J ends lost 5 bases and 5 bases, in that order; junction bases with no gene match: 9. CDR3 in DNA: TGTGCCAGCAGCCCAGGGACAGAACTAGACAATGAGCAGTTCTTC. This gives the protein CASSPGTELDNEQFF.

The rearrangement uses TRBV27 and TRBJ2-7, with TRBD2 identical over 13 bases. Trimming took 5 bases from V and 4 from J; bases not matched to a gene: 14. CDR3 length: 18 residues. Germline V lookup: CDR1 MNHEY, CDR2 SMNVEV (reference sequence). The CDR3 spells CASSHRSPTSGRSYEQYF. CDR3 bases: TGTGCCAGCAGTCACCGCTCACCGACTAGCGGGAGGTCATACGAGCAGTACTTC.

This clone was seen a few times. This chain uses TRBV9 with TRBJ1-2; possible D gene TRBD1, 5 bases. Germline-derived CDR1 and CDR2 are SGDLS and YYNGEE. V was clipped by 0 bases and J by 8 bases, with 14 bases between them. This CDR3 is 14 amino acids long. The CDR3 DNA reads as TGTGCCAGCAGCGTAGATAGCAGGGCCTCGGGCTACACCTTC. Protein product: CASSVDSRASGYTF. Variable domain in full (rest from reference TRBV9 and TRBJ1-2): DSGVTQTPKHLITATGQRVTLRCSPRSGDLSVYWYQQSLDQGLQFLIQYYNGEERAKGNILERFSAQQFPDLHSELNLSSLELGDSALYFCASSVDSRASGYTFGSGTRLTVV.